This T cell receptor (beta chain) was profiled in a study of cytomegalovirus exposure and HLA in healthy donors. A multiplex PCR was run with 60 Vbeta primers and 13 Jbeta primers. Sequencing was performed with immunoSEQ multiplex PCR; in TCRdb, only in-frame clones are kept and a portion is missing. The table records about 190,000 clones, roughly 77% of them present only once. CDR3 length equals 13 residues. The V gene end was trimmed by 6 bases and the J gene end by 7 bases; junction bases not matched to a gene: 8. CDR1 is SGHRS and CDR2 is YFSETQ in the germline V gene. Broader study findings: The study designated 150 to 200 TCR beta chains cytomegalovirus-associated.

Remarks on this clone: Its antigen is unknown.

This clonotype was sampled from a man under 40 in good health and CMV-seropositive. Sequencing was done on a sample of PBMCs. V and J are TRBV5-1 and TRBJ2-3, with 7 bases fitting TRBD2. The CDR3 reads CASTTPGGYTQYF. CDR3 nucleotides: TGCGCCAGCACCACGCCGGGGGGATATACGCAGTATTTT. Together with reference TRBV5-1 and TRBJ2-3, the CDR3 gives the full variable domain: KAGVTQTPRYLIKTRGQQVTLSCSPISGHRSVSWYQQTPGQGLQFLFEYFSETQRNKGNFPGRFSGRQFSNSRSEMNVSTLELGDSALYLCASTTPGGYTQYFGPGTRLTVL.